Included here is one T cell receptor beta chain sequence, with context. Its antigen has not been determined. Per-nucleotide qualities are absent, and no much larger clonotype sits a single base away. The record originates from a study of cytomegalovirus exposure and HLA in healthy donors (dated by TCRdb to 2016 to 2017). Regarding the study in general: An earlier analysis of 587 of the donors reported over 250 Gb of sequence data and 90 million to 120 million unique TCR beta sequences obtained from approximately 180 million T cells. Along with the roughly 670-subject first cohort, a separate validation cohort of over a hundred different subjects was used. Donor age, sex, ethnicity and CMV serostatus were collected together with the repertoire data. In a later genetic analysis, genome-wide SNP genotypes for about three fifths of the 666 donors were used, and that subset was treated as a discovery cohort. The study combined high-throughput TCR immunosequencing, statistical association of individual TCRs with disease status, and machine learning to predict cytomegalovirus infection status. Both class I and class II loci were covered by HLA typing, at four-digit resolution. Five DR-DQ haplotypes were handled as single units for association and clustering because linkage in the cohort was strong. The aim of the study was to test whether cataloging public T cell receptors could identify signatures of past pathogen exposure. The later analysis used no new phenotypic data to find candidate immune exposures, relying instead on TCR beta sequences and their occurrence across donors. About 320 gigabases of sequencing data and approximately 93 million unique TCR sequences were included in an early release covering 550 to 650 HLA-typed donors. Of the 398 genotyped donors, about 80% fell in the genetic ancestry cluster associated with self-reported Caucasian donors. The number of donors typed differed by locus, with roughly 620-640 for A, B, C, DRB1 and DQB1, roughly 550 for DQA1, about 610 for DPA1, and around 450 for DPB1. Across 300 to 400 genotyped donors of the cohort, an average of about 240,000 unique TCR beta nucleotide sequences per donor were sequenced, and around 20% of those sequences were non-productive. To decide whether each TCR beta V gene segment behaved as functional or pseudogenic, an earlier analysis of fewer than 750 of the donors relied on high-throughput TCR beta sequencing. In a later analysis, previously published TCR beta repertoires from roughly 710 donors were re-analyzed and high-resolution HLA genotyping was added so that TCR occurrence patterns could be studied. Using immunosequencing, the study profiled T cell repertoires from about 620 subjects and related those repertoires to cytomegalovirus serostatus. Every repertoire in the discovery cohort had been generated on one and the same sequencing platform. Overall study results and their limits: The sequencing pipeline was judged likely to have produced a cluster of highly shared sequence variants as a technical artifact. Specific HLA alleles were associated with 15,000 to 20,000 TCR beta sequences at a false discovery rate of 0.05 in a later analysis. In a later analysis, most CMV-associated TCR beta chains were found to appear HLA-restricted, with HLA associations seemingly driven largely by CMV exposure. Because counts were too low, seventeen rarely observed V segments, including chromosome 9 orphons, were excluded from the earlier analysis of 587 of the donors. The classifier was reported to diagnose cytomegalovirus status with high specificity and sensitivity in both the original and validation cohorts. Presence/absence analyses assumed roughly uniform sequencing depth across donors, an assumption that may not hold. Only TCR beta chains were sequenced in this cohort, and the absence of alpha or paired-chain data limited detectable features. A total of roughly 160 TCR beta chains were listed by the study as associated with cytomegalovirus. In a later analysis, several top co-occurrence clusters were reported to appear linked to parvovirus B19, influenza, CMV and Epstein-Barr virus. A few of the identified cytomegalovirus-associated TCR beta chains were confirmed in vitro to be specific for cytomegalovirus antigens. Because the 87-base-pair reads could not distinguish some IMGT-functional V segments, including TRBV6-2 and TRBV6-3, those segments were excluded. Because some donors lacked HLA typing at each locus, the association tests relied only on the typed subset. Broadly in line with IMGT annotations, most TCR beta V segments showed up in productive rearrangements about 87% or about 30% of the time in an earlier analysis of 587 of the donors. A further reported finding was that TCR beta sequences accurately predicted the HLA-A and HLA-B alleles for most subjects in the first cohort. Across donors, most TCR sequences were observed very rarely, whereas some public TCRs were present in many individuals. In a later analysis, the rate of TCR association differed among HLA loci, with DRB1 alleles having the most associated TCRs and HLA-C alleles having the fewest. In a later analysis, HLA-associated TCR beta chains showed more clonal expansion and lower generation probabilities than non-associated chains that were equally common. When HLA alleles, especially DR and DQ, strongly co-occurred, TCR associations were difficult to assign to individual alleles. In a later genetic analysis, a missense DCLRE1C variant was associated with V-gene and J-gene trimming of TCR beta chains, and the association was replicated in an independent cohort. According to the authors, the approach could potentially be generalized to other disease states and immunological phenotypes. Linkage disequilibrium might explain the correlated functional status among segregating V segments, but an unknown experimental factor could not be ruled out. According to a later genetic analysis, donors in an Asian-associated ancestry cluster had fewer N-insertions in productive TCRs than the approximately 670-donor mean. The only immune exposure information available for the cohort was CMV serostatus.

The library was obtained by the immunoSEQ multiplex PCR assay. A mixture of 60 forward primers for TCR Vbeta segments and 13 reverse primers for TCR Jbeta segments was used in the multiplex PCR. The CDR3 region of rearranged TCR beta genes was amplified from genomic DNA by a multiplex PCR assay. The Illumina HiSeq System was used to sequence the amplified TCR beta libraries as 87-base-pair reads. The paper's data handling went like this. Across the 670 or so repertoires, a later analysis counted tens of millions of unique TCR beta chains, roughly 11 million of which were shared by at least two donors. A nearest-neighbor algorithm error-corrected the raw reads and collapsed the reads into unique sequences, merging closely related sequences to remove PCR and sequencing errors. Alignment of CDR3 sequences to IMGT reference sequences was used to assign V, D and J gene segments. For a sequence to be retained, a match of at least six nucleotides was required to both a V gene segment and a J gene segment. Rearrangements were called productive when the CDR3 lacked stop codons and stayed in frame with V and J; all others were non-productive. Following IMGT convention, CDR3 was defined as the stretch from the second conserved V-encoded cysteine up to the conserved J-encoded phenylalanine. In an earlier analysis of roughly 610 of the donors, sequences lacking an unambiguous match to a single V gene segment were excluded. An earlier analysis of some 610 of the donors called V segments functional above 56.7% productive rearrangements and segregating when the between-donor standard deviation exceeded 5%. A statistical classification framework was developed to diagnose cytomegalovirus status using the catalog of TCR beta chain sequences. In a later analysis, TCR nucleotide sequences were compared against IMGT/GENE-DB human TR gene sequences so that V and J genes could be assigned. A later analysis assigned CDR3 sequences and most-parsimonious VDJ recombination scenarios with the TCRdist pipeline. In a later analysis, each TCR beta chain was defined by its CDR3 amino acid sequence together with its V-gene family, and reads without a unique V-gene family were excluded. To address suspected cross-contamination and a sequencing artifact, a later analysis removed 592 highly shared, low-generation-probability nucleotide sequences. For each public chain, a later analysis derived a clonal expansion index from normalized ranks of inferred template counts within each repertoire. A later analysis computed generation probabilities with a VDJ recombination model fitted to out-of-frame rearrangements, and checked the results against IGoR. In a later analysis, TCR-TCR, TCR-HLA and TCR-CMV co-occurrence was scored with hypergeometric tests, and a repertoire-size bias correction was applied to TCR pairs. False discovery rates were estimated in a later analysis by permuting HLA or CMV assignments 20 times. In a later analysis, co-occurring TCRs were grouped using DBSCAN, with TCRdist sequence similarity added in when clustering inside HLA-allele-positive subsets. Co-occurrence clustering excluded repertoires with fewer than 30,000 or more than 120,000 public chains, plus five with anomalous nucleotide sharing. The source is immuneACCESS, and TCRdb retained only in-frame sequences with V and J called. Part of the clones is not carried over; for the studies checked, unresolved V genes explain less than half of this, and the remainder is unexplained. V and J calls and clone size come straight from that table; D and trimming were deduced from the DNA. The sample table shows about 82,000 clones, and 85% to 90% are seen once. About 2.5% of the sample comes from the top ten.

In total, roughly 710 healthy bone marrow donors made up the cohort. At the time of sampling, every cohort member was nominally healthy, though immune exposures that went unrecorded were likely present. The donor tested CMV seronegative and was one of the 352 seronegative cohort members. A peripheral blood sample was provided by each donor, and peripheral blood mononuclear cells were used for TCR beta sequencing. Genomic DNA extraction from the blood cell samples was performed with the Qiagen DNeasy Blood Extraction Kit. V is cut back by 4 bases and J by 1 base, with 8 bases in the junction unmatched. The CDR1 and CDR2 encoded by the germline V gene (reference sequence) are MNHEY and SMNVEV. The CDR3 covers 16 residues, taking in both the cysteine and the phenylalanine. Only CDR3 DNA remains: 48 bases, in frame from the first base.

What was sequenced was PBMCs. The sequence joins TRBV27 to TRBJ2-3; TRBD2 aligns with 7 central bases. This TCR derives from a man aged 18-30 years in good health and CMV-seronegative. The DNA sequence is as follows: TGTGCCAGCAGTTCCCCTAGCGGAGGGGGCACAGATACGCAGTATTTT. Translated, this gives CASSSPSGGGTDTQYF.